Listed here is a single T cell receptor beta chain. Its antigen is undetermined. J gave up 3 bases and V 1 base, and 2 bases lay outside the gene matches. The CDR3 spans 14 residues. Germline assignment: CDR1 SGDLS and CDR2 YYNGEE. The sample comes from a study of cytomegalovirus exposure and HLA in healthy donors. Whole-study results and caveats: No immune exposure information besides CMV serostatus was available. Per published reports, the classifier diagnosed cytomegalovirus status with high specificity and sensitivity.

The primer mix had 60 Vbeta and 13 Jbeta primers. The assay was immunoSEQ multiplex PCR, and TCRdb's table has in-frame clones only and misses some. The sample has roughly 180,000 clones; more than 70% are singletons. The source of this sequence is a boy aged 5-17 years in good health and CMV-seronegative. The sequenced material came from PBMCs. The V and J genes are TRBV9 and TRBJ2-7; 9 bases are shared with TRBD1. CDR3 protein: CASSVTDRGYEQYF. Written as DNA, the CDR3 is TGTGCCAGCAGCGTAACGGACAGGGGCTACGAGCAGTACTTC.